These 7 T cell receptor beta chains came from one sample sequenced in a study of radiation and T cells in renal cell carcinoma. Sequenced by immunoSEQ multiplex PCR; TCRdb stores in-frame clones only, minus some. The sample gives around 26,000 clones, over 70% of which show up once; around 32% is in the top ten. Time point meaning: blood 2 weeks post-SBRT. Treatment here: 15 Gy SBRT to primary tumor, nephrectomy 4 weeks later. Sample: blood, taken from a patient whose treatment included radiotherapy and nephrectomy. These receptors all come from a man in his fifties or sixties with renal cell carcinoma.

The chain employs TRBV19 and TRBJ1-3, with D hard to call. The CDR3 consists of 14 residues. V was cut by 1 base and J by 3 bases, with 7 bases left in between. Germline assignment: CDR1 LNHDA and CDR2 SQIVND (reference sequence). The DNA for the CDR3 is TGTGCCAGTAGTATAGGCATCTATGGAAACACCATATATTTT. This codes for CASSIGIYGNTIYF.

This sequence joins TRBV30 and TRBJ2-7; D gene unclear. Germline assignment: CDR1 GTSNPN and CDR2 SVGIG (reference sequence). The CDR3 length is 13 residues. Deletions cut 5 bases from V and 5 bases from J, with 16 bases between. The DNA of the CDR3 is TGTGCCTGGGGCCGACATCGAGGACACGAGCAGTACTTC. It yields the protein CAWGRHRGHEQYF.

The genes are TRBV18 and TRBJ2-5, with D perhaps assigned TRBD1 or TRBD2 (5 bases each). The CDR3 has 14 residues. The V and J ends lost 3 bases and 6 bases respectively, with 14 bases between them. From germline, CDR1 is KGHSH and CDR2 LQKENI. CDR3 bases: TGTGCCAGCTCACCCGGGACGGATTTTCAGACCCAGTACTTC. It codes for CASSPGTDFQTQYF.

The chain carries TRBV18 and TRBJ2-1; the match to TRBD2 covers 10 bases. The ends lost 5 bases at V and 1 base at J; junction bases unmatched: 5. CDR1 and CDR2 (germline): KGHSH, LQKENI. The CDR3 is 16 residues long. Here the CDR3 DNA reads TGTGCCAGCTCATCTAGCGGGAGAGGGTCCTACAATGAGCAGTTCTTC. Translation: CASSSSGRGSYNEQFF.

The J gene is TRBJ1-1, the V gene TRBV14, with D perhaps matching TRBD1 (5 bases). The CDR3 sequence is 14 residues long. Germline values: CDR1 SGHDN, CDR2 FVKESK. Trimming left V 3 bases short and J 11 bases short, with 19 bases between. CDR3 sequence (DNA): TGTGCCAGCAGCCAGTCCCCGGGACGAATGTCGGCTTTCTTT. Translating it yields CASSQSPGRMSAFF.

The chain couples TRBV29-1 to TRBJ2-1, with unresolved D. Germline loops: CDR1 SQVTM, CDR2 ANQGSEA. The V end was cut by 4 bases, the J end by 7 bases, with 11 bases between. The CDR3 totals 12 residues. The CDR3: CSVGASINEQFF. CDR3 coding DNA: TGCAGCGTTGGGGCTAGTATAAATGAGCAGTTCTTC.

The rearrangement uses TRBV7-2 and TRBJ2-1, with 7 positions matching TRBD2. CDR3 length: 12 residues. V trimming: 4 bases; J trimming: 6 bases; junction bases outside the gene matches: 0. Germline lookup yields CDR1 SGHTA and CDR2 FQGNSA. The CDR3 region has the DNA TGTGCCAGCAGCTGGGGGGGCAATGAGCAGTTCTTC. Protein sequence: CASSWGGNEQFF.